The clone carrying this T cell receptor (beta chain) showed up just once. This record comes from a study of blood T cell repertoires in COVID-19. As handled by the study authors: How many nucleated cells were present was estimated from reference gene primer amplification. Generated by immunoSEQ multiplex PCR, the TCRdb table keeps only in-frame clones and is missing some. V and J calls and clone size follow that table, whereas D and trimming were derived from the DNA. The sample shows almost 350,000 clones, roughly 86% of them seen only once. Participants were aged about 18 to 90 years, lived in about two dozen US areas, and enrolled virtually. Participants' own reports of clinical history determined their cohort assignment. Within the 2 weeks before study entry, each person in the exposed group met a COVID-19 case. The TCR was taken from a woman aged 25 to 45 who had been exposed to COVID-19. The specimen was PBMCs or T cells enriched from blood (not recorded which).

DNA for the CDR3: TGTGCCAGCTCACCGCCGGGACTAGTGGGGGAGACCCAGTACTTC. Translated, it gives CASSPPGLVGETQYF. The V call is TRBV18, the J call TRBJ2-5, with 8 bases matching TRBD2. Germline lookup yields CDR1 KGHSH and CDR2 LQKENI. V was clipped by 3 bases and J by 5 bases; unmatched bases: 8. This CDR3 is 15 amino acids long.